The rows below give T cell receptor beta chains drawn from one sample of a study of human T cells and chemical hapten exposure. TCRdb analysed the RACE reads with MiXCR anew, one entry per CDR3 protein. The table has roughly 100,000 distinct CDR3 sequences, 30% to 35% seen once; the top ten hold roughly 2.7%. Specimen: whole blood, collected in connection with sensitization to the hapten diphenylcyclopropenone (DPC). The receptors derive from a man aged 40-49 years with alopecia areata. Some clones in this sample may be carry-over from other donors' samples. Both conserved end residues are trimmed from each CDR3.

V gene: TRBV6-4
J gene: TRBJ2-5
CDR3 protein: ASRSRQAAQETQY

V gene: TRBV20-1
J gene: TRBJ1-5
CDR3 protein: SARDQQGKI

V gene: TRBV6-2/TRBV6-3
J gene: TRBJ1-2
CDR3 protein: ASSYGGPPYGYT

V gene: TRBV10-3
J gene: TRBJ2-5
CDR3 protein: AISDYRDSTQETQY

V gene: TRBV7-2
J gene: TRBJ2-3
CDR3 protein: ASSLLPGTSGRRATDTQY

V gene: TRBV7-2
J gene: TRBJ2-3
CDR3 protein: ASSSRLGSTDTQY

V gene: TRBV3-1
J gene: TRBJ2-1
CDR3 protein: ASSLYHNEQF

V gene: TRBV28
J gene: TRBJ2-6
CDR3 protein: ASRDSGANVLT

V gene: TRBV4-3
J gene: TRBJ1-1
CDR3 protein: ASSQTADSTTEAF

V gene: TRBV28
J gene: TRBJ2-4
CDR3 protein: ASSLGQENIQY

V gene: TRBV12-3/TRBV12-4
J gene: TRBJ2-7
CDR3 protein: ASSLAPEGFYEQY

V gene: TRBV30
J gene: TRBJ2-5
CDR3 protein: AWTISGNWEETQY

V gene: TRBV12-5
J gene: TRBJ1-1
CDR3 protein: ASGLVPGPGTEAF

V gene: TRBV4-2
J gene: TRBJ2-1
CDR3 protein: ASSQGNVANEQF

V gene: TRBV6-5
J gene: TRBJ2-3
CDR3 protein: ASSQSWRTDTQY

V gene: TRBV27
J gene: TRBJ2-7
CDR3 protein: ASSPGTAGLEYEQY

V gene: TRBV30
J gene: TRBJ2-1
CDR3 protein: ASLLAGSYNEQF

V gene: TRBV9
J gene: TRBJ2-2
CDR3 protein: ASSLGHTNTGELF

V gene: TRBV7-2
J gene: TRBJ2-5
CDR3 protein: ASSLAGGQETQY